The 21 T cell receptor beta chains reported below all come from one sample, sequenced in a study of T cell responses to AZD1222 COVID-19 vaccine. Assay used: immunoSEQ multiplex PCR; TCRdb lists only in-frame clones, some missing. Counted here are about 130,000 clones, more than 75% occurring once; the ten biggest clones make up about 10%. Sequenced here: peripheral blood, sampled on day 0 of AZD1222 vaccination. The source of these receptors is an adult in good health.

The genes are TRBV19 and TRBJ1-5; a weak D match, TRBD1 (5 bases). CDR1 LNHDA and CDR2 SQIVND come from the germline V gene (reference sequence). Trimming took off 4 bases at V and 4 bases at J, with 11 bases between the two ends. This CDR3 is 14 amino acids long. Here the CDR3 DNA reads TGTGCCAGTAGTACCCGGGACTTTAATCAGCCCCAGCATTTT. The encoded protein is CASSTRDFNQPQHF. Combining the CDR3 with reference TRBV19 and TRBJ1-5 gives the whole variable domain DGGITQSPKYLFRKEGQNVTLSCEQNLNHDAMYWYRQDPGQGLRLIYYSQIVNDFQKGDIAEGYSVSREKKESFPLTVTSAQKNPTAFYLCASSTRDFNQPQHFGDGTRLSIL.

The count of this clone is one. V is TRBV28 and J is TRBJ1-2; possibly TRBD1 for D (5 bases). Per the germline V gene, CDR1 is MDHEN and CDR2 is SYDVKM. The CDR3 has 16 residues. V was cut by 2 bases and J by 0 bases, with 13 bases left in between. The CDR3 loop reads CASSLGGLRTNYGYTF. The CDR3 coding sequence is TGTGCCAGCAGTTTAGGGGGACTTCGCACTAACTATGGCTACACCTTC.

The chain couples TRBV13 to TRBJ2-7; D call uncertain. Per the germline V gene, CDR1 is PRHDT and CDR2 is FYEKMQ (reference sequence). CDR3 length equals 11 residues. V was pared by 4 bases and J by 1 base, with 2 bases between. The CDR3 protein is CASSSSYEQYF. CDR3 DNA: TGTGCCAGCAGCTCATCCTACGAGCAGTACTTC.

The CDR3: CASSVMGDSPLHF. The CDR3, as DNA: TGCGCCAGCAGTGTAATGGGGGATTCACCCCTCCACTTT. The chain joins TRBV10-2 to TRBJ1-6, with D maybe TRBD1 (5 bases). Looked up from germline, CDR1 is WSHSY and CDR2 is SAAADI. The CDR3 is 13 amino acids. Trimming took off 4 bases at V and 8 bases at J, with 9 bases between the two ends.

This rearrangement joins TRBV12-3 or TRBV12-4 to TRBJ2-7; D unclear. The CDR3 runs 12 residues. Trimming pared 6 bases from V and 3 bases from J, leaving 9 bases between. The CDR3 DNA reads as TGTGCCAGCAGCCAAGCTAACTACGAGCAGTACTTC. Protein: CASSQANYEQYF.

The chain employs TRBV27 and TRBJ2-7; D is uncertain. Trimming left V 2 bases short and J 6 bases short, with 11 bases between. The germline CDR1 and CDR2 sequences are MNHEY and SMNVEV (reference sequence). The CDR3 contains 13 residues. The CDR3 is CASSLQRTGEQYF. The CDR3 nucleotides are TGTGCCAGCAGTTTACAAAGGACGGGCGAGCAGTACTTC.

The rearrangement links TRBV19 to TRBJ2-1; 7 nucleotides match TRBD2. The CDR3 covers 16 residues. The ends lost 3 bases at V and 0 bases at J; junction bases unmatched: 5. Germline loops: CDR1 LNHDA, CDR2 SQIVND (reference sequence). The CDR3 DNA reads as TGTGCCAGTAGTATGAGGTCGGGGGGCTCCTACAATGAGCAGTTCTTC. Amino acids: CASSMRSGGSYNEQFF.

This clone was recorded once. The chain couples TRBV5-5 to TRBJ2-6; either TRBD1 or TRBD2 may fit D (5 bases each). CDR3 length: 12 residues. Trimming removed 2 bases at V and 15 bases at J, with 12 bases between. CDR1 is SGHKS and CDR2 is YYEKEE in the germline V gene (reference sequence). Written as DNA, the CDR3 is TGTGCCAGCAGCTTTGCCAGGGACGGCCTGACTTTC. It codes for CASSFARDGLTF.

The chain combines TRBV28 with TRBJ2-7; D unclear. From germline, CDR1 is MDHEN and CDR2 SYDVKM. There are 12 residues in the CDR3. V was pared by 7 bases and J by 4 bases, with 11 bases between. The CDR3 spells CASTVWGYEQYF. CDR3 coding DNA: TGTGCCAGCACCGTATGGGGATACGAGCAGTACTTC.

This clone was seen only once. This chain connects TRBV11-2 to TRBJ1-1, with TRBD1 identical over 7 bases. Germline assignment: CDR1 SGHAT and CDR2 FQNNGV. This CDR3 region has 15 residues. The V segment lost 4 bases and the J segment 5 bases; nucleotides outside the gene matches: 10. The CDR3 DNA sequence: TGTGCCAGCAGCTCCAGGGGGGGAGGGCGGACTGAAGCTTTCTTT. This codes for CASSSRGGGRTEAFF.

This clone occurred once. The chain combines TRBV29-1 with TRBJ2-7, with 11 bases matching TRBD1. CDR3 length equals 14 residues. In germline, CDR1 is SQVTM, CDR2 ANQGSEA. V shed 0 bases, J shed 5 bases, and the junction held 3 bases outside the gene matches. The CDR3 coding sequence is TGCAGCGTTGAAGATCGGACAGGGGGCGACGAGCAGTACTTC. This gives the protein CSVEDRTGGDEQYF.

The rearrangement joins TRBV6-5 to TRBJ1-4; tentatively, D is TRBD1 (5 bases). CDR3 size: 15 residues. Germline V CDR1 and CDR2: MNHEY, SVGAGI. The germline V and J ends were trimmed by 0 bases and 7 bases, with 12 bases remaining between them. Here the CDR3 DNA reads TGTGCCAGCAGTTACTCGGGCAGGGAGGGTGAAAAACTGTTTTTT. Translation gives CASSYSGREGEKLFF.

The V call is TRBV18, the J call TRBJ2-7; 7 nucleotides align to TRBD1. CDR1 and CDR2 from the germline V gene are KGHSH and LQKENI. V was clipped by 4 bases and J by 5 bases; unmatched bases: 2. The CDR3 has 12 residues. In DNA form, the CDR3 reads TGTGCCAGCTCACGACAGGGCCACGAGCAGTACTTC. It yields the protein CASSRQGHEQYF.

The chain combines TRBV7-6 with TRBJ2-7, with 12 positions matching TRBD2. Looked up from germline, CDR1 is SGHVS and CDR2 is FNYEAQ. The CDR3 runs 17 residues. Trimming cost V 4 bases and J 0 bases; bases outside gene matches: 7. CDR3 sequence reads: CASSSGLAGLSSYEQYF. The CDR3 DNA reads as TGTGCCAGCAGCTCGGGACTAGCGGGCCTCAGCTCCTACGAGCAGTACTTC.

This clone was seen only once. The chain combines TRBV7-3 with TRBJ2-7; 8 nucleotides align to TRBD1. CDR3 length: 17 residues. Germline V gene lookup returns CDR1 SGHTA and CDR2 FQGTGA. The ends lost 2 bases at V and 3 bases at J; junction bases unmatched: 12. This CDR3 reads CASSLDGRGDRLYEQYF. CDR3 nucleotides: TGTGCCAGCAGCTTAGATGGCCGTGGGGACAGGCTCTACGAGCAGTACTTC.

In DNA form, the CDR3 reads TGTGCCTGGAGTTCCCATATGATGCGGGTGATTAACTATGGCTACACCTTC. Residues: CAWSSHMMRVINYGYTF. The J gene is TRBJ1-2, the V gene TRBV30; D is ambiguous. Between the trimmed V and J ends, which lost 2 bases and 1 base, there was a span of 20 bases. CDR1 is GTSNPN, CDR2 SVGIG, per germline (reference sequence). This CDR3 has 17 residues.

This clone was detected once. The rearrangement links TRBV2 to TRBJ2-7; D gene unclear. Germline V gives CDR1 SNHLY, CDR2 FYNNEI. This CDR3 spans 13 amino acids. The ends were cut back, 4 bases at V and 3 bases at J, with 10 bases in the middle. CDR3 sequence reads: CASSGVSFYEQYF. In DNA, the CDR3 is TGTGCCAGCAGTGGGGTCTCCTTCTACGAGCAGTACTTC.

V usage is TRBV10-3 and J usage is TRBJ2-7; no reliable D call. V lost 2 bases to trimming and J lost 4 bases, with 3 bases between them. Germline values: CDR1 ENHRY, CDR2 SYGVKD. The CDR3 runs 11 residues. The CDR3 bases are TGTGCCATCAGTGAGGATTACGAGCAGTACTTC. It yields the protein CAISEDYEQYF.

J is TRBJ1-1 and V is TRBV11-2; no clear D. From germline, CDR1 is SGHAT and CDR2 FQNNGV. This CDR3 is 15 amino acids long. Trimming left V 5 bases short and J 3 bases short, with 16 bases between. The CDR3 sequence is CASSLSGVAYTEAFF. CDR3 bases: TGTGCCAGCAGCCTCAGTGGGGTGGCTTACACTGAAGCTTTCTTT. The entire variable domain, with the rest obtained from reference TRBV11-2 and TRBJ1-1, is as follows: EAGVAQSPRYKIIEKRQSVAFWCNPISGHATLYWYQQILGQGPKLLIQFQNNGVVDDSQLPKDRFSAERLKGVDSTLKIQPAKLEDSAVYLCASSLSGVAYTEAFFGQGTRLTVV.

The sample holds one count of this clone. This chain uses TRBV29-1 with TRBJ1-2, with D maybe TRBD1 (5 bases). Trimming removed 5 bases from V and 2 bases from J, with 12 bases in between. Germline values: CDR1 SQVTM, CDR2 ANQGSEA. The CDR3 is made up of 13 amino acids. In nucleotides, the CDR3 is TGCAGCGTTAGTCCAGGGCCAAACTATGGCTACACCTTC. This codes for CSVSPGPNYGYTF.

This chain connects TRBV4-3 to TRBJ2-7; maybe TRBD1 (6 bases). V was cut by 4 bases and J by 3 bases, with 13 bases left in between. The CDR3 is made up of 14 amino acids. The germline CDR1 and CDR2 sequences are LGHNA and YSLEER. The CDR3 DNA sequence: TGCGCCAGCAGCCGGGACATTTCTCTCTACGAGCAGTACTTC. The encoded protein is CASSRDISLYEQYF.